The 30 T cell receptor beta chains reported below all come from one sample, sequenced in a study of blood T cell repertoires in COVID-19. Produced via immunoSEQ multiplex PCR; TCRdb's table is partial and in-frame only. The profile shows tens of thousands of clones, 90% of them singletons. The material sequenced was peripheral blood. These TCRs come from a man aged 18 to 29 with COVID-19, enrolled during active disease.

CDR3 protein: CASSQGLQPTGSGEQYF. The CDR3 nucleotides are TGCGCCAGCAGCCAAGGTTTGCAGCCGACAGGTTCCGGCGAGCAGTACTTC. The chain recombines TRBV4-1 with TRBJ2-7, with D tentatively TRBD1 (6 bases). V shed 1 base and J shed 6 bases, with 22 bases lying between them. This CDR3 region has 17 residues. Germline values: CDR1 MGHRA, CDR2 YSYEKL.

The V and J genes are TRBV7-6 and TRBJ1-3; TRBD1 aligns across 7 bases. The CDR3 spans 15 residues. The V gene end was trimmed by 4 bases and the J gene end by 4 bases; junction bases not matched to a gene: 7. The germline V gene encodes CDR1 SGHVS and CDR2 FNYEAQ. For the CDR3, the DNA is TGTGCCAGCAGCTCGACGACAGGGTCCGGAAACACCATATATTTT. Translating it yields CASSSTTGSGNTIYF.

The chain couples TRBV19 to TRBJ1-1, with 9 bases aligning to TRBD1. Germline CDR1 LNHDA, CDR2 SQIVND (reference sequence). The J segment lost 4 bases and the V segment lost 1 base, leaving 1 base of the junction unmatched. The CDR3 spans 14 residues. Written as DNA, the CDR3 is TGTGCCAGTAGTATAGGGACAGGGGTCACTGAAGCTTTCTTT. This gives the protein CASSIGTGVTEAFF.

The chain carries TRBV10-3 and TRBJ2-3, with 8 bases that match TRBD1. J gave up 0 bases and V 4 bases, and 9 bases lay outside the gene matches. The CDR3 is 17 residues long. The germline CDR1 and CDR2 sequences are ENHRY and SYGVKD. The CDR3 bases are TGTGCCATCAGTGCACCGACGGGACAGGCTAGCACAGATACGCAGTATTTT. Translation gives CAISAPTGQASTDTQYF.

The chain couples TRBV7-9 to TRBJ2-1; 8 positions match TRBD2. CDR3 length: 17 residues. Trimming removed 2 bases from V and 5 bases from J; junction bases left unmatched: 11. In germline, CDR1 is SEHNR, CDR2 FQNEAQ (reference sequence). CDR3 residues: CASSLFLGLAADNEQFF. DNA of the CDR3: TGTGCCAGCAGCTTATTCCTTGGACTAGCAGCCGACAATGAGCAGTTCTTC.

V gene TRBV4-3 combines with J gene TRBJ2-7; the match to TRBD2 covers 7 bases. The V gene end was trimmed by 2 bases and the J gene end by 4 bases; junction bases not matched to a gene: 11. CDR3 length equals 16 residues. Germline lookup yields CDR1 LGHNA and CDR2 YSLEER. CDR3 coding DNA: TGCGCCAGCAGCCAATACGGCGAGCGGGGATATTACGAGCAGTACTTC. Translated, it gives CASSQYGERGYYEQYF.

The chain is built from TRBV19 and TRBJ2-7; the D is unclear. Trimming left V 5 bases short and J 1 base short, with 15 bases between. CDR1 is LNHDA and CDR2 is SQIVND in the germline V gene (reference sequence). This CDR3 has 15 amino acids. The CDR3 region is CASSPGSPRSYEQYF. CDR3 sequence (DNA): TGTGCCAGTAGTCCCGGTTCGCCTCGATCCTACGAGCAGTACTTC. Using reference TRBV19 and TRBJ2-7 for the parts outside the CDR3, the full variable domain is DGGITQSPKYLFRKEGQNVTLSCEQNLNHDAMYWYRQDPGQGLRLIYYSQIVNDFQKGDIAEGYSVSREKKESFPLTVTSAQKNPTAFYLCASSPGSPRSYEQYFGPGTRLTVT.

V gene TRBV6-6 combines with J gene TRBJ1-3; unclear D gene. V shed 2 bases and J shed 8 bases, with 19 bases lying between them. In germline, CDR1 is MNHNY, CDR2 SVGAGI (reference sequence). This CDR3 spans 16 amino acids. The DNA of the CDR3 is TGTGCCAGCAGTTACCAAATAGGCGACATGGGCTACACCATATATTTT. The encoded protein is CASSYQIGDMGYTIYF.

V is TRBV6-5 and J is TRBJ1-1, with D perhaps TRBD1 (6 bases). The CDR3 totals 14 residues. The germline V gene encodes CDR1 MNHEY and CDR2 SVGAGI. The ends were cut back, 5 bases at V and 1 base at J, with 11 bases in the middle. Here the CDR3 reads CASSIQGWNTEAFF. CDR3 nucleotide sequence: TGTGCCAGCAGTATACAGGGTTGGAACACTGAAGCTTTCTTT.

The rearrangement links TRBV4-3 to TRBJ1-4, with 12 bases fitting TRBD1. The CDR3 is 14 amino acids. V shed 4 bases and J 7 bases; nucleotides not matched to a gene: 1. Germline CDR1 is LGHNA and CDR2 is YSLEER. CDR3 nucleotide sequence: TGCGCCAGCAGCCTGGGACAGGGGGCTGAAAAACTGTTTTTT. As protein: CASSLGQGAEKLFF.

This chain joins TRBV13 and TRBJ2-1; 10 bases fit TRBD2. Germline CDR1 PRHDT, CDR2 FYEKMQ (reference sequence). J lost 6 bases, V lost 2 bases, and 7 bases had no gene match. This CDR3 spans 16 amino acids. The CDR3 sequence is CASSLRESGRANEQFF. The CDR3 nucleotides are TGTGCCAGCAGCTTAAGGGAGAGCGGGAGGGCCAATGAGCAGTTCTTC.

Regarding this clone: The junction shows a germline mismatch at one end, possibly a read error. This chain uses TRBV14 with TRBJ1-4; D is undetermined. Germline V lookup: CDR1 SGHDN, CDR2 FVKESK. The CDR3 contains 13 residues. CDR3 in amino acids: CASSQVPGNKLLF. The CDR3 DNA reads TGTGCCAGCAGCCAAGTCCCGGGGAACAAACTGCTTTTT.

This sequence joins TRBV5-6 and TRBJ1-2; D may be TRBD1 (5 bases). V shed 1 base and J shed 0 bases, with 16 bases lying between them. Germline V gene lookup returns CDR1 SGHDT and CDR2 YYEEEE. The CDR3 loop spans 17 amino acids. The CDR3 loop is CASSLLDGQEPNYGYTF. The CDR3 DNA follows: TGTGCCAGCAGCTTGCTGGACGGACAAGAACCTAACTATGGCTACACCTTC.

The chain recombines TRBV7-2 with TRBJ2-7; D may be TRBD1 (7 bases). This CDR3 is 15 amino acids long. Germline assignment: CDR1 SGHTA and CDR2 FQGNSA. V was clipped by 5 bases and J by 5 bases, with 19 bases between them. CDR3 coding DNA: TGTGCCAGCAGCCAGGGGGGAGGAGGGAAAGACGAGCAGTACTTC. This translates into CASSQGGGGKDEQYF.

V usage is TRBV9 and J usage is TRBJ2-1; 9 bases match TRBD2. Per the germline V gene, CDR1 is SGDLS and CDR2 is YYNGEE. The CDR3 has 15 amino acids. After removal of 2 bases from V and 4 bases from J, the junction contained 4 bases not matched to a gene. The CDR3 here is CASSVRLAEYNEQFF. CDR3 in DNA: TGTGCCAGCAGCGTCCGACTAGCGGAATACAATGAGCAGTTCTTC.

This CDR3 reads CASSQASGSWNEQYF. The CDR3 DNA reads TGTGCCAGCAGCCAAGCTAGCGGGAGTTGGAACGAGCAGTACTTC. This chain links TRBV3-1 (or the pseudogene TRBV3-2) with TRBJ2-7, with 10 bases identical to TRBD2. After removal of 1 base from V and 5 bases from J, the junction contained 5 bases not matched to a gene. Per the germline V gene, CDR1 is LGHDT and CDR2 is YNNKEL (reference sequence). The CDR3 has 15 amino acids.

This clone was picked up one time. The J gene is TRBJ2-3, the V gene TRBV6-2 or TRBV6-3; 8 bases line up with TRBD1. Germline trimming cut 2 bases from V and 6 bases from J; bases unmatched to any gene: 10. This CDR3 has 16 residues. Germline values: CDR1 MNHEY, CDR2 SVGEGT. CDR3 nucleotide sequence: TGTGCCAGCAGTTACACCCCCGGACAGGGCGGGGATACGCAGTATTTT. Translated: CASSYTPGQGGDTQYF.

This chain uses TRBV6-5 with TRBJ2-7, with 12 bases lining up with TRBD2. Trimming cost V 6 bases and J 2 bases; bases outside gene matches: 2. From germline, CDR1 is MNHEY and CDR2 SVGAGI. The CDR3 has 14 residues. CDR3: CASRSSGRAYEQYF. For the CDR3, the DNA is TGTGCCAGCAGATCTAGCGGGAGGGCCTACGAGCAGTACTTC.

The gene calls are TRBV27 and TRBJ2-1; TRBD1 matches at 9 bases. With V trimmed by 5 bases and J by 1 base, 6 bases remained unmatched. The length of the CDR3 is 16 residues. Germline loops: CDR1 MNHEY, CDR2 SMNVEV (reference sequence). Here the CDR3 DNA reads TGTGCCAGCAGTAAGACAGGGGGAAGGTCCTACAATGAGCAGTTCTTC. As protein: CASSKTGGRSYNEQFF.

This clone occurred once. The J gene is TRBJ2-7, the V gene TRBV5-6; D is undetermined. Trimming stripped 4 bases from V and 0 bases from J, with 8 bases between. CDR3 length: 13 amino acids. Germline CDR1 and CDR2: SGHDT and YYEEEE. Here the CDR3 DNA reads TGTGCCAGCAGCCATGGGCCCTCCTACGAGCAGTACTTC. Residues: CASSHGPSYEQYF.

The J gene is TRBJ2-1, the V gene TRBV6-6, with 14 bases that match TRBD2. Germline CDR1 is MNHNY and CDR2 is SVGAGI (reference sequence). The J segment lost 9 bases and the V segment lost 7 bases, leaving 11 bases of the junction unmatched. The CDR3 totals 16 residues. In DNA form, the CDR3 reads TGTGCCAGCATTTTTCGGACTAGCGGGAGGCGATTTGAGCAGTTCTTC. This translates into CASIFRTSGRRFEQFF.

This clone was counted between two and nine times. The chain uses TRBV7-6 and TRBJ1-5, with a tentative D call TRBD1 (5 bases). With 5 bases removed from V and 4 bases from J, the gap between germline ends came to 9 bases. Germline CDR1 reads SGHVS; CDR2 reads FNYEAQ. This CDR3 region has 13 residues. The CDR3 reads CASSLDSNQPQHF. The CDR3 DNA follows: TGTGCCAGCAGCCTAGACAGTAATCAGCCCCAGCATTTT. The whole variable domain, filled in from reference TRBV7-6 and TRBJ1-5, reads GAGVSQSPRYKVTKRGQDVALRCDPISGHVSLYWYRQALGQGPEFLTYFNYEAQQDKSGLPNDRFSAERPEGSISTLTIQRTEQRDSAMYRCASSLDSNQPQHFGDGTRLSIL.

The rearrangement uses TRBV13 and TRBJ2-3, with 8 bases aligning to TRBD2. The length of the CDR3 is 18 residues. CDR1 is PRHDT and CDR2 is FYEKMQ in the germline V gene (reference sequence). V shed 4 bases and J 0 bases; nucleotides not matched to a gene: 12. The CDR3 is CASSSGTSADPSTDTQYF. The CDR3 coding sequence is TGTGCCAGCAGCTCCGGGACTAGTGCCGATCCTAGCACAGATACGCAGTATTTT.

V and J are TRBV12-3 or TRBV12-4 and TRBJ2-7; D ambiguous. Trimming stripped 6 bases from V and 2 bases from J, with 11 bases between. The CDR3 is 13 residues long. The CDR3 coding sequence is TGTGCCAGCAGACCAACAGAGACCTACGAGCAGTACTTC. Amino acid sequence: CASRPTETYEQYF.

In DNA form, the CDR3 reads TGTGCCACCAGTGATTGGACTAGCGCGTACACCGGGGAGCTGTTTTTT. Translation gives CATSDWTSAYTGELFF. The V and J genes are TRBV24-1 and TRBJ2-2; TRBD2 agrees at 9 bases. Per the germline V gene, CDR1 is KGHDR and CDR2 is SFDVKD. The CDR3 loop spans 16 amino acids. With V trimmed by 2 bases and J by 3 bases, 3 bases remained unmatched.

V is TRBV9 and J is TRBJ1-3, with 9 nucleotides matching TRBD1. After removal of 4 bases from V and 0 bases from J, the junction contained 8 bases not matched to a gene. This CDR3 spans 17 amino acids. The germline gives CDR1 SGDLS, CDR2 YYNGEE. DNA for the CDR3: TGTGCCAGCAGCACCCGGACAGGGGCAAGCTCTGGAAACACCATATATTTT. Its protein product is CASSTRTGASSGNTIYF.

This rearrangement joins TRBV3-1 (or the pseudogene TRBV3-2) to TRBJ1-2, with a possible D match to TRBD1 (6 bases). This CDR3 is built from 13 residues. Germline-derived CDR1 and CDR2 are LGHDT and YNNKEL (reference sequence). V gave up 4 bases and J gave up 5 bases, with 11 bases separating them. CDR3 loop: CASSLGRGYGYTF. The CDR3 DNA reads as TGTGCCAGCAGCCTTGGCAGGGGTTATGGCTACACCTTC.

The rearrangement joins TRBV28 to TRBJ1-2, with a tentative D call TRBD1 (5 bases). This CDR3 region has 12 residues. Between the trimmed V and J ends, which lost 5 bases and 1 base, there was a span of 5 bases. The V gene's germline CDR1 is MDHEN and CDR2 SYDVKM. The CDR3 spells CASSQGNYGYTF. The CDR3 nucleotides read TGTGCCAGCAGTCAGGGTAACTATGGCTACACCTTC.

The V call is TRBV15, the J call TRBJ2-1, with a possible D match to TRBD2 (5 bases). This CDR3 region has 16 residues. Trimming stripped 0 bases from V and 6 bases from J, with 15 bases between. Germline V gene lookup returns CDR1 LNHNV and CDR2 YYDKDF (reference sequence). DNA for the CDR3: TGTGCCACCAGCAGAGATAACGGGTTCAGCGGCAATGAGCAGTTCTTC. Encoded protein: CATSRDNGFSGNEQFF. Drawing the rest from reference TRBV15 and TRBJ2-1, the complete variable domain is DAMVIQNPRYQVTQFGKPVTLSCSQTLNHNVMYWYQQKSSQAPKLLFHYYDKDFNNEADTPDNFQSRRPNTSFCFLDIRSPGLGDTAMYLCATSRDNGFSGNEQFFGPGTRLTVL.

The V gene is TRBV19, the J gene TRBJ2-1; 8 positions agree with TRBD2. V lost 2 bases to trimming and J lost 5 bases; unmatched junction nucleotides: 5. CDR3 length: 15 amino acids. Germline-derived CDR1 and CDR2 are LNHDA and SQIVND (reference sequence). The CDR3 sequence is CASSIKRELDNEQFF. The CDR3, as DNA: TGTGCCAGTAGTATAAAGCGGGAGTTAGACAATGAGCAGTTCTTC.